This T cell receptor beta chain is from a study of cytomegalovirus exposure and HLA in healthy donors. The study, taken as a whole, reports: In a later analysis, productive TCRs from donors in an Asian-associated ancestry cluster reportedly carried fewer N-insertions than the cohort mean. Presence/absence results assume similar sequencing depth per donor, which may not hold. Altogether, some 170 TCR beta chains were recorded as cytomegalovirus-associated. Reports showed the classifier diagnosing cytomegalovirus status with high specificity and sensitivity.

The PCR was carried out with 60 Vbeta primers and 13 Jbeta primers. Sequencing was performed with immunoSEQ multiplex PCR; in TCRdb, only in-frame clones are kept and a portion is missing. The sample has some 82,000 clones. As concerns this clone: Antigen: not known.

The CDR3 runs to 14 residues. Germline V CDR1 and CDR2: GTSNPN, SVGIG (reference sequence). The germline V and J ends were trimmed by 2 bases and 3 bases, with 13 bases remaining between them. V is TRBV30 and J is TRBJ1-2; no clear D gene. This TCR was recovered from a woman aged 25 to 39 in good health and CMV-seronegative. The specimen was PBMCs. The DNA of the CDR3 is TGTGCCTGGAGTAACGGCGGCCGAGACTATGGCTACACCTTC. This translates into CAWSNGGRDYGYTF.